This TCR beta chain was found in a study of radiation and T cells in renal cell carcinoma. Sequenced by immunoSEQ multiplex PCR; TCRdb stores in-frame clones only, minus some. The sample gives about 130,000 clones, 70% to 90% of which show up once; about 12% is in the top ten. The CDR3 totals 15 residues. Trimming left V 5 bases short and J 1 base short, with 14 bases between. Germline values: CDR1 SGHAT, CDR2 FQNNGV. Time point given: baseline pretreatment blood. The treatment here: 15 Gy SBRT to primary tumor, nephrectomy 4 weeks later. The patient's renal cell carcinoma had clear cell pathology. This clonotype was obtained from a woman between 45 and 60 years old with renal cell carcinoma. The V call is TRBV11-2, the J call TRBJ1-1; possibly TRBD1 for D (6 bases). The sample in question was blood, obtained from a patient whose treatment included radiotherapy and nephrectomy. CDR3 sequence (DNA): TGTGCCAGCAGCCACACCGGGACATCGAACACTGAAGCTTTCTTT. Its protein is CASSHTGTSNTEAFF.